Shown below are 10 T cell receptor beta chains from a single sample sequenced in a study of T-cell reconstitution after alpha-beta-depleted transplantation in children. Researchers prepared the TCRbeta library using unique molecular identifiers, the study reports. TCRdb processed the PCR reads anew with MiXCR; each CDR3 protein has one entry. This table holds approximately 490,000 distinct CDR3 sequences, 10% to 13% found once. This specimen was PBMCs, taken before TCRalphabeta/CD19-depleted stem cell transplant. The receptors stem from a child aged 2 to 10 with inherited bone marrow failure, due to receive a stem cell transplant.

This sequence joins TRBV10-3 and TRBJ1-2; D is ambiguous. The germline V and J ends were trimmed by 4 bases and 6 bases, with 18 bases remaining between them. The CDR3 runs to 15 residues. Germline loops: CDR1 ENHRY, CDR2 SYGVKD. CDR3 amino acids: CAISATPGLNDGYTF. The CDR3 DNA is TGTGCCATCAGTGCGACTCCGGGGTTAAACGATGGCTACACCTTC.

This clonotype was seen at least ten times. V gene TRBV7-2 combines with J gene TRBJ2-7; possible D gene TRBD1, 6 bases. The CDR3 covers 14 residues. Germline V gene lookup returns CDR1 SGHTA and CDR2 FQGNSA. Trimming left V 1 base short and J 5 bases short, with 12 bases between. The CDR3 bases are TGTGCCAGCAGCTTAGTTACAGGGAACCACGAGCAGTACTTC. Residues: CASSLVTGNHEQYF.

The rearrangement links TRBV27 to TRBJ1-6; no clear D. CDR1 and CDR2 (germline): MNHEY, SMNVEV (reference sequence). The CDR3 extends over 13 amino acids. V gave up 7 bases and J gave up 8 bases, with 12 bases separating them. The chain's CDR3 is CASIITVDSPLHF. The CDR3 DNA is TGTGCCAGCATTATCACCGTCGATTCACCCCTCCACTTT.

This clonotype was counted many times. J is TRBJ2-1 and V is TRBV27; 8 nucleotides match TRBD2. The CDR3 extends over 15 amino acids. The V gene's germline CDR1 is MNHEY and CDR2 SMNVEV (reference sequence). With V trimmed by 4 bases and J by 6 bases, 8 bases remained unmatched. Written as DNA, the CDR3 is TGTGCCAGCAGTTCATCCTTCAGCGGGAGCAATGAGCAGTTCTTC. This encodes CASSSSFSGSNEQFF.

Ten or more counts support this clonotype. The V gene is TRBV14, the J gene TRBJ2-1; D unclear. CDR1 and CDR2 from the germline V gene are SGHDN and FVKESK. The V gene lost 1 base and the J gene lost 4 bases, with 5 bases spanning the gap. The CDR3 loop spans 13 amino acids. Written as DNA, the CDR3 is TGTGCCAGCAGCCAAGGGCAGTACAATGAGCAGTTCTTC. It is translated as CASSQGQYNEQFF. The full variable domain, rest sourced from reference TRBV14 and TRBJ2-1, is EAGVTQFPSHSVIEKGQTVTLRCDPISGHDNLYWYRRVMGKEIKFLLHFVKESKQDESGMPNNRFLAERTGGTYSTLKVQPAELEDSGVYFCASSQGQYNEQFFGPGTRLTVL.

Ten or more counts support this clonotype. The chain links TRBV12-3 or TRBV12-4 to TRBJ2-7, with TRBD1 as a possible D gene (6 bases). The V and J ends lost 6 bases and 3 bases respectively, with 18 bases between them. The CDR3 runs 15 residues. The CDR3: CASSQGIQVNYEQYF. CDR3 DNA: TGTGCCAGCAGCCAGGGGATTCAGGTCAACTACGAGCAGTACTTC.

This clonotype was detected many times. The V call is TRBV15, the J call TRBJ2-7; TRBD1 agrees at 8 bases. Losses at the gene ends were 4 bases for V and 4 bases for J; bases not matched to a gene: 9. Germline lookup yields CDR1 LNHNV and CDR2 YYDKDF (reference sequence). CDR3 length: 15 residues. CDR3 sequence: CATSTGQGPLYEQYF. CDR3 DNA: TGTGCCACCAGCACAGGACAGGGCCCTCTTTACGAGCAGTACTTC.

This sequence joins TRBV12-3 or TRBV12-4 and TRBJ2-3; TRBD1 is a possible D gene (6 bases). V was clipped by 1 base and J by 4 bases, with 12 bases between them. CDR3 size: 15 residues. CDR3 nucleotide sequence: TGTGCCAGCAGTTTAGTTGACAGGATCTCAGATACGCAGTATTTT. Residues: CASSLVDRISDTQYF.

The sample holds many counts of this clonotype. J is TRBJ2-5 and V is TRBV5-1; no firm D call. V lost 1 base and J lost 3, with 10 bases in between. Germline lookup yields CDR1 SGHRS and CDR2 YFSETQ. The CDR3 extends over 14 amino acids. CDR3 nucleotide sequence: TGCGCCAGCAGCTTGTACCTGAACAAAGAGACCCAGTACTTC. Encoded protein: CASSLYLNKETQYF.

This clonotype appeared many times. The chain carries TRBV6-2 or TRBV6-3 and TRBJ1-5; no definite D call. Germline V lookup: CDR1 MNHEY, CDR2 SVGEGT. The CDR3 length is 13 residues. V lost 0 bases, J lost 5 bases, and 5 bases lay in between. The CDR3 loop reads CASSYSGYQPQHF. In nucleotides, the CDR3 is TGTGCCAGCAGTTACTCGGGGTATCAGCCCCAGCATTTT.